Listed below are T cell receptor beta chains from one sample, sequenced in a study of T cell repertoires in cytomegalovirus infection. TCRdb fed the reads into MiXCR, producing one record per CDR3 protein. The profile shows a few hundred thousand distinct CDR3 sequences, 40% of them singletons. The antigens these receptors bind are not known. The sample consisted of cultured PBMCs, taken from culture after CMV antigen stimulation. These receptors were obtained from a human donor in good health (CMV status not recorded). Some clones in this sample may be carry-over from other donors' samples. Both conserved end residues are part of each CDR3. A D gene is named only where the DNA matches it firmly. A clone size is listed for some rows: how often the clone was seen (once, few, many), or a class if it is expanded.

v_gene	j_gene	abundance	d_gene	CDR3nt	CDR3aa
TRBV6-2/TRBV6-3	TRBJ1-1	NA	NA	TGTGCCAGCAGCCCATATACCCCGGGACGGAGGTGGAACACTGAAGCTTTCTTT	CASSPYTPGRRWNTEAFF
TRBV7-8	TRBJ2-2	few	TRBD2	TGTGCCAGCAGCTTTCGGGGGGAACAGATGAGGGTTTTT	CASSFRGEQMRVF
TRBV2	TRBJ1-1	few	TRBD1	TGTGCCAGCAGTGTAGGGGGCGGCCTGAACACTGAAGCTTTCTTT	CASSVGGGLNTEAFF
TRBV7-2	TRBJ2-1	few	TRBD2	TGTGCCAGCAGCCGTCGGACTAGCGGGAGTAATAATGAGCAGTTCTTC	CASSRRTSGSNNEQFF
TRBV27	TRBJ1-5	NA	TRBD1	TGTGCCAGCAGTCCCGGGACAGTTAGCAATCAGCCCCAGCATTTT	CASSPGTVSNQPQHF
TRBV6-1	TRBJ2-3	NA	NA	TGTGCCAGCAGTGGAAACATCCCAGATACGCAGTATTTT	CASSGNIPDTQYF
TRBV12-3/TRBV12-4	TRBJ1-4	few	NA	TGTGCCAGCAAGGACGGGCCTAATGAAAAACTGTTTTTT	CASKDGPNEKLFF
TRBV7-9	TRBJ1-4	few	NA	TGTGCCAGCAGCTTAGAGGCCAGCTATAATGAAAAACTGTTTTTT	CASSLEASYNEKLFF
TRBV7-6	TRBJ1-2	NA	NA	TGTGCCAGCAGCCCTGACAGCCGAGATGGCTACACCTTC	CASSPDSRDGYTF
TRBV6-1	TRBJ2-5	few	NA	TGTGCCAGCAGTGAAAACCGCCAAGAGACCCAGTACTTC	CASSENRQETQYF
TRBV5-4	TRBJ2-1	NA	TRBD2	TGTGCCAGCAGCTCCGCGACTAGCGGAACTTACAATGAGCAGTTCTTC	CASSSATSGTYNEQFF
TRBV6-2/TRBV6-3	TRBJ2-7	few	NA	TGTGCCAGCAGCTCTACGCAGGTATTCTACGAGCAGTACTTC	CASSSTQVFYEQYF
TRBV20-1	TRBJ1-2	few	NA	TGCAGTGCTAGAGATCCGGGCCGTGACTATGGCTACACCTTC	CSARDPGRDYGYTF
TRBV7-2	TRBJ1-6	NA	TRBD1	TGTGCCAGCAGCTCCAGGACAGGGGTTAATTCACCCCTCCACTTT	CASSSRTGVNSPLHF
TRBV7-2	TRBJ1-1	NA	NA	TGTGCCAGCAGCTTCGTTTTCGGGGGTAGGGGTACTTTCTTT	CASSFVFGGRGTFF
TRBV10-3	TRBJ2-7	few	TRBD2	TGTGCCATCAGTGAGTCGTTAGCGGGGATATACGAGCAGTACTTC	CAISESLAGIYEQYF
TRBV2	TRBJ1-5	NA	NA	TGTGCCAGCAGGGACGGATCCCAGCCCCAGCATTTT	CASRDGSQPQHF
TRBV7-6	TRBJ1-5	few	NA	TGTGCCAGCAGCTTAGGTTTGCGGTTCACCCAGGGCAATCAGCCCCAGCATTTT	CASSLGLRFTQGNQPQHF
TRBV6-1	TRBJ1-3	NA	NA	TGTGCCAGCAGGGAAACAATACCGGGCCCTCAATCTGGAAACACCATATATTTT	CASRETIPGPQSGNTIYF
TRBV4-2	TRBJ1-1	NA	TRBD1	TGTGCCAGCAGCCAAACGGACAGGGTCAACACTGAAGCTTTCTTT	CASSQTDRVNTEAFF
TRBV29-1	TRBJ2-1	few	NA	TGCAGCGTCTTTTTAGGGGACTTTTCCTACAATGAGCAGTTCTTC	CSVFLGDFSYNEQFF
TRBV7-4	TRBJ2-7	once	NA	TGTGCCAGCAGCCCCTCGCAAAACTCCTACGAGCAGTACTTC	CASSPSQNSYEQYF
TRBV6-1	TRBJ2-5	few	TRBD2	TGTGCCAGCGGCACCCCTAGCGGTTCGAACAGGTGGCAAGAGACCCAGTACTTC	CASGTPSGSNRWQETQYF
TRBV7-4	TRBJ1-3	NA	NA	TGTGCCAGCAGCTTAGTCCGGGACATAGGAAACACCATATATTTT	CASSLVRDIGNTIYF
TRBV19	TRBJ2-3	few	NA	TGTGCCAGTAGTATCTCCCGTGATACGCAGTATTTT	CASSISRDTQYF
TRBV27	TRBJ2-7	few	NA	TGTGCCAGCAGGAAGGGGGTTTTTTACGAGCAGTACTTC	CASRKGVFYEQYF
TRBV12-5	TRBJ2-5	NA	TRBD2	TGTGCTAGTGGTTTGGTAGCGGGACTAGCGGGAGATCAAGAGACCCAGTACTTC	CASGLVAGLAGDQETQYF
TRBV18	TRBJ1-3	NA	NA	TGTGCCAGCTCACCACTAACAGGGCGGGACACCATATATTTT	CASSPLTGRDTIYF
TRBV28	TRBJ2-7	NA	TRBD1	TGTGCCAGCAGTTTAGGAGGACAGGGTGGGCACGAGCAGTACTTC	CASSLGGQGGHEQYF
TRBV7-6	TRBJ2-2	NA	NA	TGTGCCAGCAGTTTCACAGGGGGGGAGCTGTTTTTT	CASSFTGGELFF
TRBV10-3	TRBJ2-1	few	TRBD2	TGTGCCATCAGCCCCGAGGGACTAGCGGTATTGGGGGAGCAGTTCTTC	CAISPEGLAVLGEQFF
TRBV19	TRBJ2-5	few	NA	TGTGCCAGACAGGGATTGGGCCAAGAGACCCAGTACTTC	CARQGLGQETQYF